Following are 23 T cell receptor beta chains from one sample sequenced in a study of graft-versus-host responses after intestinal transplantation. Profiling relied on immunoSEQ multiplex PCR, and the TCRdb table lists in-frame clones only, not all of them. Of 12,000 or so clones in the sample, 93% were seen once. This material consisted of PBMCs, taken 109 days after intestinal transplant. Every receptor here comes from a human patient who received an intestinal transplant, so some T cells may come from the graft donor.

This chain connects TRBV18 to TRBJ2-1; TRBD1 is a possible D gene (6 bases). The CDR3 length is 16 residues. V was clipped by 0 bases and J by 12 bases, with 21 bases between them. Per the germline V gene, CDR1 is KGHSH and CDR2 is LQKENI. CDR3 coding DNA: TGTGCCAGCTCACCACCGCGCGCCTGGGGGCCCACGGGGCAGTTCTTC. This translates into CASSPPRAWGPTGQFF.

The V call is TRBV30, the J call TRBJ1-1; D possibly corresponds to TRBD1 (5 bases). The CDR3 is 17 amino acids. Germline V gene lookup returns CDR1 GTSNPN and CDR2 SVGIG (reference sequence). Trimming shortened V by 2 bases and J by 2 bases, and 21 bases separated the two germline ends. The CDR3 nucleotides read TGTGCCTGGAGTCTCCGGTGGTGGAGGGGCACCAACACTGAAGCTTTCTTT. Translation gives CAWSLRWWRGTNTEAFF.

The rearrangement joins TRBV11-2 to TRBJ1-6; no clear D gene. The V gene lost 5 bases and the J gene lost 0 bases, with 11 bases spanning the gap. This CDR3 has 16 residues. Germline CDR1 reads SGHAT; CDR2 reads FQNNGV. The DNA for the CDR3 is TGTGCCAGCAGCCCCTCGGGAAACTCCTATAATTCACCCCTCCACTTT. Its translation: CASSPSGNSYNSPLHF.

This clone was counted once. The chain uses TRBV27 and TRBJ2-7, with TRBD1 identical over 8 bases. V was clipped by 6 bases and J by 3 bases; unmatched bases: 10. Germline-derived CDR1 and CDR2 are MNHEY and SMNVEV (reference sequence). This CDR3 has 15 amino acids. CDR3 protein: CASRFSGQGFYEQYF. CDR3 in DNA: TGTGCCAGCAGGTTCTCCGGACAGGGTTTCTACGAGCAGTACTTC.

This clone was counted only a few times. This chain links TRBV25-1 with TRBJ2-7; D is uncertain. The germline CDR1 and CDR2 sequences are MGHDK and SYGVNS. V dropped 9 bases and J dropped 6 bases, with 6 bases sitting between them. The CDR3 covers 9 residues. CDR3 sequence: CARTAEQYF. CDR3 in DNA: TGTGCCAGGACGGCCGAGCAGTACTTC.

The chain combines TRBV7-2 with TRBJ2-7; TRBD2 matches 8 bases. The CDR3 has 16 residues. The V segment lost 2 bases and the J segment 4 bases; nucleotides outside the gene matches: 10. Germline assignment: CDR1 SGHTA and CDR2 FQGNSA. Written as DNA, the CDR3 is TGTGCCAGCAGCTTACCGCGGGAGGCGATGAATTACGAGCAGTACTTC. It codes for CASSLPREAMNYEQYF.

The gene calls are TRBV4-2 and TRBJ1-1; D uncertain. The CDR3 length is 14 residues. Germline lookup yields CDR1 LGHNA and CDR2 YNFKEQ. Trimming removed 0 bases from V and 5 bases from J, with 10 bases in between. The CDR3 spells CASSQDMAGTEAFF. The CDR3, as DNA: TGTGCCAGCAGCCAAGATATGGCGGGAACTGAAGCTTTCTTT.

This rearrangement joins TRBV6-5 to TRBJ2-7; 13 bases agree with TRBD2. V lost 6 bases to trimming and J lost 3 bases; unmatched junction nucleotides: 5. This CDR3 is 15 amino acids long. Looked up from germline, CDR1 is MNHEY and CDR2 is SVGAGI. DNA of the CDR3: TGTGCCAGCAGCCCTAGACTAGCGGGGGGCTACGAGCAGTACTTC. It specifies CASSPRLAGGYEQYF.

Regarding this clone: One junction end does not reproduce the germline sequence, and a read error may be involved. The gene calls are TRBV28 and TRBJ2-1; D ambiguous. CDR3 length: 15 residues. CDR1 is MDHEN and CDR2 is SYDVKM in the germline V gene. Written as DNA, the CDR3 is TGTGCCAGCAGTTTTAGGGCGAAGAGCTACAATGAGCAGCTCTTC. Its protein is CASSFRAKSYNEQLF.

This CDR3 reads CASSFRENTEAFF. CDR3 DNA sequence: TGTGCCAGCAGCTTCCGGGAGAACACTGAAGCTTTCTTT. The chain links TRBV11-3 to TRBJ1-1; the D is unclear. Trimming left V 3 bases short and J 1 base short, with 6 bases between. The CDR3 covers 13 residues. The germline V gene encodes CDR1 SGHNT and CDR2 YENEEA.

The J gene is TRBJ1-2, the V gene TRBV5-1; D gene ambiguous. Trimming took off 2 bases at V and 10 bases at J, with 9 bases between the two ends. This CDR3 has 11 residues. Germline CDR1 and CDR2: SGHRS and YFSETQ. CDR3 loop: CASSFGWYYTF. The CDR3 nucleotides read TGCGCCAGCAGCTTCGGATGGTACTACACCTTC.

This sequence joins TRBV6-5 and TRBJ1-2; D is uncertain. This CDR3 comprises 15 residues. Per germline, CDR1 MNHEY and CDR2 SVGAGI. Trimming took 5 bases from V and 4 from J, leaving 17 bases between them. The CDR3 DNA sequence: TGTGCCAGCAGTCCAACCCAGGACTTCCCCTATGGCTACACCTTC. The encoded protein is CASSPTQDFPYGYTF.

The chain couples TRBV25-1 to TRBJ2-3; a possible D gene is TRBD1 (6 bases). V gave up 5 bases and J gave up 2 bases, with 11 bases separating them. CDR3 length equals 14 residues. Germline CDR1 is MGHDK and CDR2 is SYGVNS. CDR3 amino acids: CASSYRDFTDTQYF. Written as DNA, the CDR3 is TGTGCCAGCAGTTACAGGGATTTCACAGATACGCAGTATTTT.

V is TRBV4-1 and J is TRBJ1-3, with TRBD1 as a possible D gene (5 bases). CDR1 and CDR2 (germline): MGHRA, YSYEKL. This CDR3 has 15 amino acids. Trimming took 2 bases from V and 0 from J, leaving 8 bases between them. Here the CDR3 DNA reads TGCGCCAGCAGCCAACCAGACAGCTCTGGAAACACCATATATTTT. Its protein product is CASSQPDSSGNTIYF.

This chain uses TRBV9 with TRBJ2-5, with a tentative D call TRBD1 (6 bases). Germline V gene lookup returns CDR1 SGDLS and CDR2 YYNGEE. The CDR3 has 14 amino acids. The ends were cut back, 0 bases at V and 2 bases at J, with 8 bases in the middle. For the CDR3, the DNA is TGTGCCAGCAGCGTAGGAGGGACACAAGAGACCCAGTACTTC. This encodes CASSVGGTQETQYF.

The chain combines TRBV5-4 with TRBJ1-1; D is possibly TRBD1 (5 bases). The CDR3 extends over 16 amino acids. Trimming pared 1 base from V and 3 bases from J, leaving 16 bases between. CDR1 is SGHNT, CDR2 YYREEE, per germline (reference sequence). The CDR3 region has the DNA TGTGCCAGCAGCTTGCAGGCCCACAGGTGGGACACTGAAGCTTTCTTT. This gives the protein CASSLQAHRWDTEAFF.

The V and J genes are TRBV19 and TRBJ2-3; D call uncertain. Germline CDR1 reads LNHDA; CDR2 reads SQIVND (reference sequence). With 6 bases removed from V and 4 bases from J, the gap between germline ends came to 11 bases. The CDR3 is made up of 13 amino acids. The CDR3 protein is CASSPQGPDTQYF. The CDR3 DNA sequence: TGTGCCAGTAGCCCCCAAGGACCAGATACGCAGTATTTT. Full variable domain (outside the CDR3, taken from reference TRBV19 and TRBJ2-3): DGGITQSPKYLFRKEGQNVTLSCEQNLNHDAMYWYRQDPGQGLRLIYYSQIVNDFQKGDIAEGYSVSREKKESFPLTVTSAQKNPTAFYLCASSPQGPDTQYFGPGTRLTVL.

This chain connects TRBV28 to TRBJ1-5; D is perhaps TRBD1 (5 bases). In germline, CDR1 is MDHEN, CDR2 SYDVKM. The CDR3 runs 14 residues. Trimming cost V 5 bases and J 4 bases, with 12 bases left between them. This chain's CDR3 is CASSPGRGNQPQHF. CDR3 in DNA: TGTGCCAGCAGTCCGGGGCGGGGGAATCAGCCCCAGCATTTT.

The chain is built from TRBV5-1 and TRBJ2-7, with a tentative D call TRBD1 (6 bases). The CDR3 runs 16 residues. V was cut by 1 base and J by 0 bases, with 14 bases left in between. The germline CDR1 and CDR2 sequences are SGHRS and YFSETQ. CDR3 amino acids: CASSLYGWTASYEQYF. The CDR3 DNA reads TGCGCCAGCAGCTTGTATGGTTGGACAGCCTCCTACGAGCAGTACTTC.

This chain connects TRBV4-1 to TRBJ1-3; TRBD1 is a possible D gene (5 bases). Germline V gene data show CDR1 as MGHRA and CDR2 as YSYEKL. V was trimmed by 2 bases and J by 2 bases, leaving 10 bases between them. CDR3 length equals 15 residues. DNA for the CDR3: TGCGCCAGCAGCCAAAGCGGGGCACCTGGAAACACCATATATTTT. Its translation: CASSQSGAPGNTIYF.

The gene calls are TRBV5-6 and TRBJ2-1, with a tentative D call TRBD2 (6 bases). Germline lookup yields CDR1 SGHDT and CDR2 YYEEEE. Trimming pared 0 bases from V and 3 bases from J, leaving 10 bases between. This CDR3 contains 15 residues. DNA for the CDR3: TGTGCCAGCAGCTTGGGACTAGATCGCTACAATGAGCAGTTCTTC. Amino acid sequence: CASSLGLDRYNEQFF.

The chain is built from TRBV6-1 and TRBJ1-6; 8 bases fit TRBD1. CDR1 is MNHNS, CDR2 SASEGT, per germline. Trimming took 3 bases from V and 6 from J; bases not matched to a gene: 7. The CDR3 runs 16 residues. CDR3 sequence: CASSDDRGLFNSPLHF. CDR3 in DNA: TGTGCCAGCAGTGACGACAGGGGACTTTTTAATTCACCCCTCCACTTT.

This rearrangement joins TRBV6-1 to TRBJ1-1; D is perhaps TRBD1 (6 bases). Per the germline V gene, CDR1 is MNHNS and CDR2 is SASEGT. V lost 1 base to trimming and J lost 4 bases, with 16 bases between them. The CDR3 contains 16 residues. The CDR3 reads CASSEGGGGRGTEAFF. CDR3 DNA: TGTGCCAGCAGTGAAGGAGGTGGGGGGCGAGGCACTGAAGCTTTCTTT.